Sequencing of this T cell receptor (beta chain) was carried out in a study of long-term antiretroviral therapy in people with HIV. The wider study: It was about a decade after the earliest samples that the 2015 immediate-ART recommendation appeared.

At the survey level, the v3.0 immunoSEQ assay was run. The repertoire was sequenced with immunoSEQ multiplex PCR; TCRdb's copy has only in-frame clones and lacks some. The table lists about 20,000 clones, about 81% of them singletons. This CDR3 contains 16 residues. V lost 3 bases, J lost 2 bases, and 13 bases lay in between. CDR1 and CDR2 from the germline V gene are SNHLY and FYNNEI. This specimen was unsorted PBMCs, taken 0.3 years after starting antiretroviral therapy. The sequence derives from a woman between 50 and 59 years old with HIV. The V call is TRBV2, the J call TRBJ2-2; possibly TRBD2 for D (5 bases). The CDR3 is CASSEGASVNTGELFF. Here the CDR3 DNA reads TGTGCCAGCAGTGAGGGAGCCTCGGTTAACACCGGGGAGCTGTTTTTT. The full variable domain, completed using reference TRBV2 and TRBJ2-2, is EPEVTQTPSHQVTQMGQEVILRCVPISNHLYFYWYRQILGQKVEFLVSFYNNEISEKSEIFDDQFSVERPDGSNFTLKIRSTKLEDSAMYFCASSEGASVNTGELFFGEGSRLTVL.